This T cell receptor beta chain emerged from a study of CD8 T cells in Susac syndrome. In the study overall: Patients with Susac syndrome who were sequenced included six with active disease and fewer than 10 in remission.

V lost 6 bases and J 0 bases, leaving 11 bases between the germline ends. This CDR3 has 14 amino acids. Germline assignment: CDR1 SQVTM and CDR2 ANQGSEA. Reverse transcription of roughly 0.5 to 1 ug RNA used random hexamers. Amplification of TCR beta CDR3 spanned 54 Vbeta and 13 Jbeta via immunoSEQ multiplex PCR. MiXCR, applied by TCRdb to the immunoSEQ multiplex PCR reads, yields one record per CDR3 protein. The table records under 250,000 distinct CDR3 sequences, 94% of them present only once. Sequencing used CD4+ T cells from PBMCs. The chain recombines TRBV29-1 with TRBJ2-2, with D perhaps matching TRBD2 (5 bases). This TCR was sampled from a human donor with Susac syndrome. The CDR3 sequence: CSVREFANTGELFF. The CDR3 DNA sequence: TGCAGCGTAAGGGAGTTCGCGAACACCGGGGAGCTGTTTTTT.